This T cell receptor beta chain was identified during a study of human T cells and chemical hapten exposure. Whole-study context: Chiefly women, the patients showed alopecia areata, totalis or universalis.

The time point was: patch test 2, 6 weeks after DPC sensitization. Treatment here: therapeutic diphenylcyclopropenone sensitization with weekly scalp DPC. Notes on the study in general: With regard to DPC sensitization, TCRs above 1 in 1000 frequency did not change.

V was cut by 2 bases and J by 6 bases, with 17 bases left in between. CDR3 length: 17 amino acids. Germline V gene lookup returns CDR1 ENHRY and CDR2 SYGVKD. MiXCR, run by TCRdb on the RACE reads, gives a single entry per CDR3 protein. The sample has approximately 120,000 distinct CDR3 sequences; less than 10% are singletons. In this sample, this clonotype turned up many times. No antigen is known for it. The sequenced sample was whole blood, obtained in connection with sensitization to the hapten diphenylcyclopropenone (DPC). This receptor was obtained from a middle-aged woman with alopecia areata. Some clones in this sample may be carry-over from other donors' samples. The chain joins TRBV10-3 to TRBJ2-6; D is tentatively TRBD1 or TRBD2 (5 bases each). In DNA form, the CDR3 reads TGTGCCATCAGTGAGGGGGGATTCTTATCCGAGGCCAACGTCCTGACTTTC. It codes for CAISEGGFLSEANVLTF.